This T cell receptor (beta chain) was found in a study of blood T cell repertoires in COVID-19. Overall study context: The analysed material was cDNA or gDNA that came from T cells, B-cell-depleted T cells, or PBMCs.

Some clones are missing from TCRdb's copy, which holds only in-frame ones; the method was immunoSEQ multiplex PCR. Of 140,000 to 150,000 clones listed, over 75% are singletons. The V gene's germline CDR1 is LGHNT and CDR2 FRNRAP. With V trimmed by 1 base and J by 11 bases, 10 bases remained unmatched. The CDR3 runs to 14 residues. The rearrangement joins TRBV12-5 to TRBJ1-2; 7 bases agree with TRBD1. Sequencing input: peripheral blood. The source is a woman aged 45-59 years with acute or convalescent COVID-19. DNA for the CDR3: TGTGCTAGTGGTTTGGGCGGGACAGCCGAACAGTACACCTTC. It yields the protein CASGLGGTAEQYTF.